Included here is one T cell receptor beta chain sequence, with context. The antigen remains unidentified. Germline V gives CDR1 SGHNT, CDR2 YENEEA. V was cut by 1 base and J by 6 bases, with 11 bases left in between. This CDR3 spans 14 amino acids. This record comes from a study of shared clonotypes between healthy human individuals. Study summary: Three CD4 naive, three CD4 memory, two CD8 naive and one CD8 memory plate were used per donor.

Both subsets, CD45RA+ naive and CD45RA-negative memory, were split from the CD4+ cells. Some clones are missing from TCRdb's copy, which holds only in-frame ones; the method was immunoSEQ multiplex PCR. The sample has some 630,000 clones; roughly 78% are singletons. Study-wide results and limits: Around 5% of naive CD4 clonotypes were shared across several donors. Lower generation probabilities were found for non-shared clonotypes than for those shared by all four donors.

Source material: memory CD4+ T cells sorted from blood. Subset denoted: CD45RA-negative fraction. The rearrangement joins TRBV11-3 to TRBJ2-3; the D gene is possibly TRBD2 (5 bases). The TCR was taken from a woman in her twenties or thirties in good health. CDR3 bases: TGTGCCAGCAGCTTAGGTGGGAGCGTCGATACGCAGTATTTT. This encodes CASSLGGSVDTQYF.